These 20 T cell receptor beta chains were all obtained from the same sample, sequenced in a study of OX40 agonist ivuxolimab in advanced cancers. TCRdb keeps only in-frame clones here, not all; method: immunoSEQ multiplex PCR. The data hold about 94,000 clones, with roughly 84% observed a single time. The sample in question was CD4+ or CD8+ T cells sorted from blood, obtained in a trial of the OX40 agonist ivuxolimab. The receptors originated from an adult with an advanced solid tumor such as melanoma, head and neck, liver or kidney cancer.

The chain has TRBV10-3 and TRBJ1-3; D is undetermined. The CDR3 loop spans 15 amino acids. Germline V lookup: CDR1 ENHRY, CDR2 SYGVKD. V dropped 0 bases and J dropped 0 bases, with 6 bases sitting between them. CDR3 amino acids: CAISESRASGNTIYF. The CDR3 bases are TGTGCCATCAGTGAGTCGAGGGCCTCTGGAAACACCATATATTTT.

The chain carries TRBV2 and TRBJ1-2, with 7 positions matching TRBD1. Germline V gene sequence: CDR1 SNHLY, CDR2 FYNNEI. Germline trimming cut 6 bases from V and 8 bases from J; bases unmatched to any gene: 12. The CDR3 runs 14 residues. CDR3 sequence: CASRVPIRQGGYTF. In DNA, the CDR3 is TGTGCCAGCAGGGTACCGATAAGACAGGGCGGCTACACCTTC.

The chain joins TRBV7-2 to TRBJ2-7; D may be TRBD1 or TRBD2 (5 bases each). Germline V gene lookup returns CDR1 SGHTA and CDR2 FQGNSA. CDR3 length: 15 residues. Trimming took 5 bases from V and 0 from J, leaving 14 bases between them. The CDR3 coding sequence is TGTGCCAGCAGCCCAGGGACGTATAGCTCCTACGAGCAGTACTTC. It is translated as CASSPGTYSSYEQYF.

This chain joins TRBV7-9 and TRBJ2-3, with D unresolved. Trimming stripped 6 bases from V and 5 bases from J, with 18 bases between. The CDR3 consists of 15 residues. Germline CDR1 and CDR2: SEHNR and FQNEAQ (reference sequence). The CDR3 loop reads CASSGALLSGDTQYF. The DNA for the CDR3 is TGTGCCAGCAGTGGAGCGCTACTTTCCGGAGATACGCAGTATTTT. Filled out from reference TRBV7-9 and TRBJ2-3, the complete variable domain reads DTGVSQNPRHKITKRGQNVTFRCDPISEHNRLYWYRQTLGQGPEFLTYFQNEAQLEKSRLLSDRFSAERPKGSFSTLEIQRTEQGDSAMYLCASSGALLSGDTQYFGPGTRLTVL.

This chain joins TRBV30 and TRBJ1-6; D ambiguous. Deletions cut 6 bases from V and 8 bases from J, with 17 bases between. Germline CDR1 and CDR2: GTSNPN and SVGIG (reference sequence). The CDR3 is 14 residues long. The CDR3 loop is CACPSPGNDSPLHF. DNA of the CDR3: TGTGCCTGTCCCAGTCCGGGGAACGATTCACCCCTCCACTTT.

CDR3: CASSLGTLTTNEKLFF. The CDR3 DNA is TGTGCCAGCAGCTTAGGGACACTTACAACTAATGAAAAACTGTTTTTT. The chain combines TRBV11-2 with TRBJ1-4, with D possibly being TRBD1 (5 bases). The V and J ends lost 1 base and 0 bases respectively, with 9 bases between them. The germline V gene has CDR1 SGHAT and CDR2 FQNNGV. The CDR3 is made up of 16 amino acids.

The chain uses TRBV27 and TRBJ1-5; 7 bases are shared with TRBD1. CDR1 and CDR2 (germline): MNHEY, SMNVEV (reference sequence). The CDR3 is 15 residues long. V dropped 4 bases and J dropped 1; count of bases not matched to a gene: 4. The CDR3, as DNA: TGTGCCAGCAGTTCGGGACAGTTGAGCAATCAGCCCCAGCATTTT. It translates to CASSSGQLSNQPQHF.

The chain recombines TRBV10-3 with TRBJ2-5, with TRBD1 identical over 7 bases. The J call may not be correct, given that the DNA end is closer to TRBJ2-7. Germline CDR1 is ENHRY and CDR2 is SYGVKD. The CDR3 has 14 residues. Here the CDR3 reads CAISVSGTAYEQYF. The DNA for the CDR3 is TGTGCCATCAGTGTCTCCGGGACAGCCTACGAGCAGTACTTC.

The chain carries TRBV4-3 and TRBJ2-1; D ambiguous. V lost 4 bases and J 12 bases, leaving 19 bases between the germline ends. The CDR3 length is 14 residues. Germline V CDR1 and CDR2: LGHNA, YSLEER. The CDR3 here is CASSPGFILGWQFF. In DNA, the CDR3 is TGCGCCAGCAGCCCCGGTTTTATTCTAGGATGGCAGTTCTTC.

This rearrangement joins TRBV7-2 to TRBJ2-7; 11 positions match TRBD2. CDR3 length equals 15 residues. The germline V gene encodes CDR1 SGHTA and CDR2 FQGNSA. V lost 4 bases to trimming and J lost 6 bases; unmatched junction nucleotides: 8. As DNA, the CDR3 is TGTGCCAGCAGCTCTAGCGGGGGGATCCTTGGCGAGCAGTACTTC. Residues: CASSSSGGILGEQYF.

This sequence joins TRBV6-1 and TRBJ1-3; D gene uncertain. The V gene lost 3 bases and the J gene lost 8 bases, with 14 bases spanning the gap. The CDR3 covers 14 residues. From germline, CDR1 is MNHNS and CDR2 SASEGT. CDR3 region: CASSDGFLGDTIYF. The DNA of the CDR3 is TGTGCCAGCAGTGACGGGTTCCTAGGCGACACCATATATTTT.

The chain links TRBV6-5 to TRBJ1-6; the D is unclear. CDR3 size: 16 residues. Germline-derived CDR1 and CDR2 are MNHEY and SVGAGI. V was trimmed by 0 bases and J by 7 bases, leaving 13 bases between them. This chain's CDR3 is CASSYSIRTGNSPLHF. The CDR3 coding sequence is TGTGCCAGCAGTTACTCAATAAGAACGGGGAATTCACCCCTCCACTTT.

V usage is TRBV2 and J usage is TRBJ1-5; 7 positions match TRBD1. CDR3 length: 14 residues. Germline V gene sequence: CDR1 SNHLY, CDR2 FYNNEI. With V trimmed by 6 bases and J by 7 bases, 9 bases remained unmatched. The CDR3 is CASSPTGPGQPQHF. DNA for the CDR3: TGTGCCAGCAGCCCGACAGGGCCTGGGCAGCCCCAGCATTTT.

The rearrangement joins TRBV27 to TRBJ2-5; 9 bases are shared with TRBD1. The CDR3 runs to 15 residues. Losses at the gene ends were 5 bases for V and 6 bases for J; bases not matched to a gene: 10. CDR1 MNHEY and CDR2 SMNVEV come from the germline V gene (reference sequence). CDR3 nucleotide sequence: TGTGCCAGCAGTACAGGGGGCTCTAAGGGAAAGACCCAGTACTTC. It translates to CASSTGGSKGKTQYF.

This chain links TRBV19 with TRBJ2-5; the D gene is possibly TRBD2 (6 bases). The V end lost 3 bases, the J end lost 2 bases, and 10 bases lay between the germline ends. The germline V gene encodes CDR1 LNHDA and CDR2 SQIVND (reference sequence). This CDR3 contains 14 residues. The CDR3 spells CASSMREAQETQYF. DNA of the CDR3: TGTGCCAGTAGTATGAGGGAGGCGCAAGAGACCCAGTACTTC.

The chain combines TRBV19 with TRBJ2-3, with D unclear. This CDR3 region has 14 residues. The V gene's germline CDR1 is LNHDA and CDR2 SQIVND (reference sequence). Trimming shortened V by 5 bases and J by 6 bases, and 15 bases separated the two germline ends. In DNA, the CDR3 is TGTGCCAGTAGTCCCCTCAGAGATAGGGATACGCAGTATTTT. This codes for CASSPLRDRDTQYF.

The V gene is TRBV4-1, the J gene TRBJ2-3; 11 positions agree with TRBD2. The V gene end was trimmed by 2 bases and the J gene end by 0 bases; junction bases not matched to a gene: 10. This CDR3 spans 19 amino acids. Per germline, CDR1 MGHRA and CDR2 YSYEKL. The CDR3 sequence: CASSQPLLAGGSSTDTQYF. DNA of the CDR3: TGCGCCAGCAGCCAACCCCTGCTAGCGGGGGGTTCTAGCACAGATACGCAGTATTTT.

This clone was recorded a few times. The chain carries TRBV19 and TRBJ2-1, with D perhaps matching TRBD2 (6 bases). The germline V gene encodes CDR1 LNHDA and CDR2 SQIVND (reference sequence). Trimming took off 9 bases at V and 5 bases at J, with 17 bases between the two ends. The CDR3 contains 14 residues. CDR3 amino acids: CASNRDFGNNEQFF. DNA of the CDR3: TGTGCCAGCAACCGGGACTTCGGAAACAATGAGCAGTTCTTC.

This chain connects TRBV19 to TRBJ1-5; possibly TRBD1 for D (6 bases). The CDR3 extends over 15 amino acids. Deletions cut 2 bases from V and 3 bases from J, with 11 bases between. The germline V gene has CDR1 LNHDA and CDR2 SQIVND (reference sequence). The CDR3 DNA reads as TGTGCCAGTAGTATAAGGAACAGGGACAATCAGCCCCAGCATTTT. It translates to CASSIRNRDNQPQHF.

Written as DNA, the CDR3 is TGCGCCAGCAGTGACTCGGGACAGGGGATAACACCCCTCCACTTT. Amino acid sequence: CASSDSGQGITPLHF. This chain connects TRBV10-1 to TRBJ1-6; 10 positions match TRBD1. The CDR3 loop spans 15 amino acids. With V trimmed by 3 bases and J by 11 bases, 7 bases remained unmatched. The germline gives CDR1 WNHNN, CDR2 SYGVQD (reference sequence).